This section outlines one T cell receptor (beta chain) sequence together with its context. This CDR3 has 15 amino acids. Trimming stripped 4 bases from V and 4 bases from J, with 16 bases between. The V gene's germline CDR1 is MNHEY and CDR2 SMNVEV (reference sequence). This sample is part of a study of T cells after yellow fever vaccination. Study-level background: Fractions of low cell number were prepared using SMART-Seq v4 Ultra Low Input.

Using its own MiXCR run on the 5' RACE reads, TCRdb lists one record per CDR3 protein. The table lists under 200,000 distinct CDR3 sequences, approximately 10% of them singletons. This receptor was obtained from a man between 18 and 35 years old who received the YFV17D yellow fever vaccine. The input for sequencing was CD8+ T cells sorted from PBMCs, taken 15 days after the yellow fever booster vaccination. The V call is TRBV27, the J call TRBJ1-2; a weak D match, TRBD1 (6 bases). CDR3 sequence reads: CASSSLQGSGYGYTF. The CDR3 DNA is TGTGCCAGCAGTTCCTTACAGGGATCAGGCTATGGCTACACCTTC.